Below, one T cell receptor beta chain is given with its context. Its antigen is unknown. In germline, CDR1 is KGHSH, CDR2 LQKENI. The CDR3 has 13 amino acids. The germline V and J ends were trimmed by 1 base and 8 bases, with 8 bases remaining between them. Profiled with immunoSEQ multiplex PCR; TCRdb holds only in-frame clones, not every one. The repertoire has some 31,000 clones, approximately 89% of them found once; the top ten carry nearly 2.5%. The record originates from a study of T cells in tuberculosis. Stated time point: new active TB diagnosis, blood taken before or within 7 days of starting treatment. Study-wide points: Classification accuracy was 87% (AUROC approximately 0.9) with the GMM-specific repertoire.

The specimen comprised PBMCs, sampled at tuberculosis diagnosis. J is TRBJ1-4 and V is TRBV18; D unclear. This clonotype originated in an adult with tuberculosis. CDR3 DNA: TGTGCCAGCTCACCACTACGGGGAGAAAAACTGTTTTTT. Translating it yields CASSPLRGEKLFF.